Listed below are T cell receptor beta chains from one sample, sequenced in a study of CD8+CD57+ T cells in acquired aplastic anemia. MiXCR was run by TCRdb on the reads, yielding one entry per CDR3 protein. The data hold 250,000 to 350,000 distinct CDR3 sequences, with 45% to 65% observed a single time. The sample taken for sequencing was sorted CD4+, CD8+, or CD8+CD57+ T cells (not recorded which) from PBMCs. The receptors originated from a human donor with severe aplastic anemia or a healthy control (not recorded which). Both conserved end residues are part of each CDR3. Each record gives: D gene, V gene, J gene, clone size, CDR3 protein, CDR3 DNA. A D gene is named only where the DNA matches it firmly. Part of the rows lack a size; the others show once, few, many or a class for expanded clones.

D: -; V: TRBV2; J: TRBJ1-2; size: -; CDR3: CASSLDGINYGYTF; DNA: TGTGCCAGCTCGTTGGACGGAATTAACTATGGCTACACCTTC
D: -; V: TRBV5-1; J: TRBJ1-4; size: -; CDR3: CASSLDVFNEKLFF; DNA: TGCGCCAGCAGCTTGGACGTTTTCAATGAAAAACTGTTTTTT
D: -; V: TRBV20-1; J: TRBJ2-7; size: -; CDR3: CSASEVYEQYF; DNA: TGCAGTGCCTCGGAGGTGTACGAGCAGTACTTC
D: -; V: TRBV7-9; J: TRBJ2-1; size: -; CDR3: CASSFQWNEQLF; DNA: TGTGCCAGCAGCTTCCAATGGAATGAGCAGTTATTC
D: -; V: TRBV7-9; J: TRBJ1-1; size: -; CDR3: CASSLARVNTEAFF; DNA: TGTGCCAGCAGCTTAGCCAGGGTGAACACTGAAGCTTTCTTT
D: -; V: TRBV12-3/TRBV12-4; J: TRBJ1-5; size: many; CDR3: CASSLLPPNSNQPQHF; DNA: TGTGCCAGCAGTTTGCTTCCACCGAATAGCAATCAGCCCCAGCATTTT
D: -; V: TRBV5-1; J: TRBJ1-6; size: -; CDR3: CASSFREPNSPLHF; DNA: TGCGCCAGCAGCTTCAGGGAACCTAATTCACCCCTCCACTTT
D: TRBD1; V: TRBV5-5; J: TRBJ1-1; size: many; CDR3: CASSPRGTGDAEAFF; DNA: TGTGCCAGCAGCCCCCGCGGGACAGGGGACGCTGAAGCTTTCTTT
D: TRBD2; V: TRBV7-8; J: TRBJ2-3; size: -; CDR3: CASSLISGASTDTQYF; DNA: TGTGCCAGCAGTCTTATTAGCGGGGCTAGCACAGATACGCAGTATTTT
D: -; V: TRBV10-3; J: TRBJ1-2; size: once; CDR3: CAISPIRGNCGYTF; DNA: TGTGCCATCAGCCCAATCCGAGGGAACTGTGGCTACACCTTC
D: -; V: TRBV12-3/TRBV12-4; J: TRBJ2-7; size: many; CDR3: CASSFEQGKDEQYF; DNA: TGTGCCAGCAGTTTTGAACAGGGTAAAGACGAGCAGTACTTC
D: -; V: TRBV6-1; J: TRBJ1-4; size: many; CDR3: CASKLQPNNEKLFF; DNA: TGTGCCAGCAAACTACAGCCGAATAATGAAAAACTGTTTTTT
D: -; V: TRBV7-2; J: TRBJ1-1; size: -; CDR3: CASLPPTGRNTEAFF; DNA: TGTGCCAGCCTCCCCCCGACGGGTCGGAACACTGAAGCTTTCTTT
D: TRBD1; V: TRBV14; J: TRBJ1-2; size: -; CDR3: CASSPQTGTGGVYDYGYTF; DNA: TGTGCCAGCAGCCCACAAACAGGGACAGGGGGCGTCTATGACTATGGCTACACCTTC
D: TRBD2; V: TRBV29-1; J: TRBJ2-1; size: -; CDR3: CSVEGASGGSYNEQFF; DNA: TGCAGCGTTGAAGGGGCTAGCGGGGGGTCCTACAATGAGCAGTTCTTC
D: -; V: TRBV7-9; J: TRBJ2-6; size: few; CDR3: CASSALGFGANVLTF; DNA: TGTGCCAGCAGCGCCTTAGGATTTGGGGCCAACGTCCTGACTTTC
D: TRBD2; V: TRBV7-9; J: TRBJ2-1; size: once; CDR3: CASNVGGGPLDEQFF; DNA: TGTGCCAGCAATGTCGGGGGGGGCCCTCTCGATGAGCAGTTCTTC
D: -; V: TRBV10-1; J: TRBJ2-7; size: -; CDR3: CASSAAYSYEQHF; DNA: TGCGCCAGCAGTGCCGCCTACTCCTACGAGCAGCACTTC
D: -; V: TRBV29-1; J: TRBJ1-4; size: many; CDR3: CSVSGGGERLFF; DNA: TGCAGCGTTTCCGGGGGAGGTGAAAGACTGTTTTTT
D: -; V: TRBV19; J: TRBJ2-1; size: many; CDR3: CASSIFGGTHNEQFF; DNA: TGTGCCAGTAGTATATTCGGGGGGACACACAATGAGCAGTTCTTC
D: -; V: TRBV20-1; J: TRBJ2-7; size: -; CDR3: CSASLIMGSHEQYF; DNA: TGCAGTGCTAGCCTTATAATGGGATCTCACGAGCAGTACTTC
D: -; V: TRBV7-9; J: TRBJ2-2; size: -; CDR3: CASSPGDVGELFF; DNA: TGTGCCAGCAGCCCCGGAGACGTCGGGGAGCTGTTTTTT
D: -; V: TRBV19; J: TRBJ2-6; size: -; CDR3: CAGSPGGAGANVLTF; DNA: TGTGCCGGTAGTCCTGGGGGGGCCGGGGCCAACGTCCTGACTTTC
D: -; V: TRBV18; J: TRBJ1-1; size: -; CDR3: CASSSDPGPGGEAFF; DNA: TGTGCCAGCTCATCCGACCCGGGGCCCGGGGGTGAAGCTTTCTTT
D: -; V: TRBV10-3; J: TRBJ1-1; size: -; CDR3: CAMRTGGGGAFF; DNA: TGTGCCATGCGGACCGGGGGCGGTGGAGCTTTCTTT
D: TRBD1; V: TRBV20-1; J: TRBJ2-7; size: many; CDR3: CSARRQGSYEQYF; DNA: TGCAGTGCTCGCCGACAGGGATCCTACGAGCAGTACTTC
D: -; V: TRBV12-3/TRBV12-4; J: TRBJ1-4; size: many; CDR3: CASSENEKLFF; DNA: TGTGCCAGCAGTGAAAATGAAAAACTGTTTTTT
D: TRBD1; V: TRBV20-1; J: TRBJ2-1; size: -; CDR3: CSAKTGGPYNEQFF; DNA: TGCAGTGCTAAGACAGGGGGACCCTACAATGAGCAGTTCTTC
D: -; V: TRBV5-4; J: TRBJ2-7; size: -; CDR3: CASSLDRDSYEQYF; DNA: TGTGCCAGCAGCTTGGATCGGGATTCCTACGAGCAGTACTTC
D: TRBD2; V: TRBV7-6; J: TRBJ2-1; size: -; CDR3: CASSLGPLAGEQFF; DNA: TGTGCCAGCAGCTTAGGTCCCCTAGCGGGCGAGCAGTTCTTC
D: TRBD1; V: TRBV19; J: TRBJ1-6; size: -; CDR3: CASTPTGGGNSPLHF; DNA: TGTGCCAGTACCCCGACAGGGGGAGGTAATTCACCCCTCCACTTT
D: TRBD1; V: TRBV7-2; J: TRBJ1-1; size: -; CDR3: CASSFRQGRRAFF; DNA: TGTGCCAGCAGCTTCCGACAGGGACGGAGGGCTTTCTTT
D: TRBD2; V: TRBV7-3; J: TRBJ2-7; size: -; CDR3: CASSRGTNQYEQYF; DNA: TGTGCCAGCAGCAGAGGGACTAATCAGTACGAGCAGTACTTC
D: -; V: TRBV18; J: TRBJ1-3; size: few; CDR3: CASSPLEKTAGNTIYF; DNA: TGTGCCAGCTCACCATTGGAAAAAACGGCTGGAAACACCATATATTTT
D: -; V: TRBV10-1; J: TRBJ1-1; size: few; CDR3: CASSESGATGSMNTEAFF; DNA: TGCGCCAGCAGTGAGTCGGGGGCCACTGGGTCCATGAACACTGAAGCTTTCTTT
D: -; V: TRBV2; J: TRBJ1-1; size: -; CDR3: CASTGGGTEAFF; DNA: TGTGCCAGCACCGGAGGGGGCACTGAAGCTTTCTTT
D: -; V: TRBV11-2; J: TRBJ2-5; size: few; CDR3: CASSLESRETQYF; DNA: TGTGCCAGCAGCTTGGAGTCCCGGGAGACCCAGTACTTC
D: -; V: TRBV20-1; J: TRBJ2-7; size: -; CDR3: CAPTGGAYEQYF; DNA: TGTGCCCCAACAGGGGGGGCATACGAGCAGTACTTC
D: -; V: TRBV7-9; J: TRBJ2-7; size: many; CDR3: CASSPVQTRDYEQYF; DNA: TGTGCCAGCAGCCCGGTCCAGACCAGAGACTACGAGCAGTACTTC
D: -; V: TRBV11-2; J: TRBJ2-7; size: many; CDR3: CASSSGPEARQYF; DNA: TGTGCCAGCAGCTCGGGACCGGAAGCCCGGCAGTACTTC
D: -; V: TRBV2; J: TRBJ2-5; size: few; CDR3: CASSVGQGETQYF; DNA: TGTGCCAGCAGTGTGGGACAAGGGGAGACCCAGTACTTC
D: -; V: TRBV10-3; J: TRBJ2-3; size: -; CDR3: CAITRGGGDTQYF; DNA: TGTGCCATCACCCGGGGCGGAGGAGATACGCAGTATTTT
D: -; V: TRBV7-6; J: TRBJ2-3; size: -; CDR3: CASSVGGNTQYF; DNA: TGTGCCAGCAGCGTAGGGGGAAATACGCAGTATTTT
D: -; V: TRBV3-1; J: TRBJ1-3; size: few; CDR3: CASSITWDTGNTIYF; DNA: TGTGCCAGCAGCATCACCTGGGACACTGGAAACACCATATATTTT
D: TRBD1; V: TRBV29-1; J: TRBJ2-1; size: -; CDR3: CSVTGTVNNEQFF; DNA: TGCAGCGTGACCGGGACAGTCAACAATGAGCAGTTCTTC
D: -; V: TRBV6-5; J: TRBJ2-5; size: many; CDR3: CASTRAETQYF; DNA: TGTGCCAGCACCAGGGCAGAGACCCAGTACTTC
D: -; V: TRBV7-3; J: TRBJ2-3; size: few; CDR3: CASSTRGEDTQYF; DNA: TGTGCCAGCAGCACCAGAGGGGAGGATACGCAGTATTTT
D: -; V: TRBV3-1; J: TRBJ2-7; size: many; CDR3: CASSQVKVREQYF; DNA: TGTGCCAGCAGCCAAGTCAAGGTACGCGAGCAGTACTTC
D: -; V: TRBV7-2; J: TRBJ2-5; size: -; CDR3: CASSLGGRGVETQYF; DNA: TGTGCCAGCAGCTTAGGTGGGAGGGGGGTAGAGACCCAGTACTTC
D: TRBD1; V: TRBV6-5; J: TRBJ2-1; size: many; CDR3: CASGRDSYNEQFF; DNA: TGTGCCAGCGGAAGGGACAGCTACAATGAGCAGTTCTTC